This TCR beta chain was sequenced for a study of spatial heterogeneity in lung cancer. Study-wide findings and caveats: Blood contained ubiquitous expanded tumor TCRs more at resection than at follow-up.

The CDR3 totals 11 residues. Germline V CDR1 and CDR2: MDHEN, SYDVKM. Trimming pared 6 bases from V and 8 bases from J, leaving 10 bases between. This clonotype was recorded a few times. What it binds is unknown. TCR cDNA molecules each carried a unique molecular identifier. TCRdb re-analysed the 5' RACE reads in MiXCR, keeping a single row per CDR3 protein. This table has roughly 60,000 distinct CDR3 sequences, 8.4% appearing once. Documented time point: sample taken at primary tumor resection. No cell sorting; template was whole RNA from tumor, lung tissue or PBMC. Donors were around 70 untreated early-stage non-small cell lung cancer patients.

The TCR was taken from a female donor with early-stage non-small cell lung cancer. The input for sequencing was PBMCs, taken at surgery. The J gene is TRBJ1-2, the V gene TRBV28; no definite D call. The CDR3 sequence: CASSQGLGYTF. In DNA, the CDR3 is TGTGCCAGCAGCCAAGGGCTGGGCTACACCTTC.